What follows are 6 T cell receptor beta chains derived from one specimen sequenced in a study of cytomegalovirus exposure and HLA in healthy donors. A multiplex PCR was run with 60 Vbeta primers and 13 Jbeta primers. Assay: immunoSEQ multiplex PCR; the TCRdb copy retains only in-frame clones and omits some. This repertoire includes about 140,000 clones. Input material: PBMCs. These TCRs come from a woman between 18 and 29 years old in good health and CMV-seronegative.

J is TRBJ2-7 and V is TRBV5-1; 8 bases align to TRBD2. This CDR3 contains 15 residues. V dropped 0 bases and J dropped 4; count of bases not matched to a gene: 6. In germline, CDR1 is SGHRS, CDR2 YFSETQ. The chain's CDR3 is CASSLGSLAEYEQYF. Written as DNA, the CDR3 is TGCGCCAGCAGCTTGGGCTCACTAGCGGAGTACGAGCAGTACTTC.

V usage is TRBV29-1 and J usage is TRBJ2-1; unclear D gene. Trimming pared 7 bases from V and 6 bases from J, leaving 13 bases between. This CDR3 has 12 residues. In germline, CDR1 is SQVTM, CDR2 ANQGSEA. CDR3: CSAPSSGNEQFF. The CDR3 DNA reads TGCAGCGCCCCAAGTTCAGGCAATGAGCAGTTCTTC.

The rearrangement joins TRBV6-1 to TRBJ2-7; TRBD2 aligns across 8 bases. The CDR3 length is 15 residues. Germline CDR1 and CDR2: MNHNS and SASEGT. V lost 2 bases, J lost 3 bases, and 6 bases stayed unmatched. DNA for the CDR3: TGTGCCAGCAGTGAATTGGCGGGAGGCTACTACGAGCAGTACTTC. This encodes CASSELAGGYYEQYF.

CDR3 in DNA: TGTGCCAGTAGTCCCCATGGTGAGGGGGGGAGATACGAGCAGTACTTC. Residues: CASSPHGEGGRYEQYF. The chain has TRBV19 and TRBJ2-7; D perhaps matches TRBD2 (7 bases). This CDR3 is 16 amino acids long. Germline loops: CDR1 LNHDA, CDR2 SQIVND (reference sequence). Trimming left V 5 bases short and J 4 bases short, with 21 bases between.

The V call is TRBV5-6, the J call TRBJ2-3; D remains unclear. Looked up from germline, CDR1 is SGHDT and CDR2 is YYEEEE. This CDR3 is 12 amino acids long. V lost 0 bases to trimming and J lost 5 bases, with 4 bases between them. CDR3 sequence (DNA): TGTGCCAGCAGCTTGGCCAGAGATACGCAGTATTTT. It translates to CASSLARDTQYF.

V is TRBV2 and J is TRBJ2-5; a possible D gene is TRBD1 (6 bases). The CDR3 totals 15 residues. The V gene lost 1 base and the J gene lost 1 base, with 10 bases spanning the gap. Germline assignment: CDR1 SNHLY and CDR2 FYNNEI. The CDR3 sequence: CASSEGGPSQETQYF. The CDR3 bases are TGTGCCAGCAGTGAAGGGGGGCCCTCCCAAGAGACCCAGTACTTC.